Many counts were recorded for the clone carrying this T cell receptor (beta chain). This sample was taken from a study of regulatory T cells in long-lasting Graves disease. V lost 0 bases and J 3 bases, leaving 9 bases between the germline ends. Germline V CDR1 and CDR2: SEHNR, FQNEAQ (reference sequence). CDR3 length: 14 amino acids. Time point here: newly diagnosed GD, antithyroid drugs for less than 3 months. PBMCs provided the RNA from which the TCR library was made. In building TCR beta libraries, iRepertoire HTBI primers were used together with Arm-PCR of CDR3 regions. TCRdb re-called the multiplex PCR reads with MiXCR, one entry per CDR3 protein. Among hundreds of thousands of distinct CDR3 sequences listed, roughly a sixth were seen once. The sample was also reused in another study, on T cells in Graves' hyperthyroidism and ophthalmopathy. That paper adds: Thyroid ultrasound and orbital computed tomography, with clinical symptoms and serum thyroxine and TRAb, informed diagnoses.

The sequences come from peripheral blood mononuclear cells (PBMCs), collected at new diagnosis, from a patient treated with antithyroid drugs. The TCR sequence derives from a man aged 18 to 29 with Graves disease. The V gene is TRBV7-9, the J gene TRBJ2-7, with D perhaps matching TRBD1 (6 bases). CDR3 nucleotide sequence: TGTGCCAGCAGCTTAGCAGCCAGGGGCTACGAGCAGTACTTC. It translates to CASSLAARGYEQYF.